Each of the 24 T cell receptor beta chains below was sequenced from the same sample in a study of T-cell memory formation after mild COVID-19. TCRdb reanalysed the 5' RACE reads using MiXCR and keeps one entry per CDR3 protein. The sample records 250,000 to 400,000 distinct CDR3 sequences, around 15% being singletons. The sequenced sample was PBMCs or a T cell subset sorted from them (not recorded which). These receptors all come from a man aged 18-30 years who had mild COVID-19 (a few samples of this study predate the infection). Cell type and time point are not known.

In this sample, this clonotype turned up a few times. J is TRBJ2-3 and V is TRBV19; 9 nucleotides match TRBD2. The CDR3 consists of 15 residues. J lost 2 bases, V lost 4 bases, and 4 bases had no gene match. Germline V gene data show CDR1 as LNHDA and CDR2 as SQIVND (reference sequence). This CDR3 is CASSSLAGLTDTQYF. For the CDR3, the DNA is TGTGCCAGTAGTAGCCTAGCGGGGCTCACAGATACGCAGTATTTT.

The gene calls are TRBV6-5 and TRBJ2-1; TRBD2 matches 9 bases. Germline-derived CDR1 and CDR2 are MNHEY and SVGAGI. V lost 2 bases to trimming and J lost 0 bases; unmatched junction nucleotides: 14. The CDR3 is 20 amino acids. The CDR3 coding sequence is TGTGCCAGCAGTTACGTGGCGCGGGGGGGCCTTCGTGGCTCCTACAATGAGCAGTTCTTC. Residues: CASSYVARGGLRGSYNEQFF.

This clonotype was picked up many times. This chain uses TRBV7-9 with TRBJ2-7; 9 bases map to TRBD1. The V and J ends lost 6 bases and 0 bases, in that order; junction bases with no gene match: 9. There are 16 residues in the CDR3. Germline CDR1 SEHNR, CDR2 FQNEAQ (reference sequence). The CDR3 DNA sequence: TGTGCCAGCAGTTCGACTCGGGACAGGGCCTCCTACGAGCAGTACGTC. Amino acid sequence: CASSSTRDRASYEQYV.

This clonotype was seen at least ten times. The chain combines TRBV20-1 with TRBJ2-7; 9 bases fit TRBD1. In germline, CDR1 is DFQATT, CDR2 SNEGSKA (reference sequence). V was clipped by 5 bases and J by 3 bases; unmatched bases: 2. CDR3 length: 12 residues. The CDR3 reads CSAETGGYEQYF. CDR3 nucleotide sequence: TGCAGTGCTGAGACAGGGGGCTACGAGCAGTACTTC.

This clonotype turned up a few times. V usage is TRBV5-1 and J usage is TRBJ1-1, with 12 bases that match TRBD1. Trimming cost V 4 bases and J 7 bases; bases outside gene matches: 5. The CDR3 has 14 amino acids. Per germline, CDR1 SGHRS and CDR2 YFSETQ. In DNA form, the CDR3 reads TGCGCCAGCAGCGGGGGACAGGGGGCGTTTGAAGCTTTCTTT. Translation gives CASSGGQGAFEAFF.

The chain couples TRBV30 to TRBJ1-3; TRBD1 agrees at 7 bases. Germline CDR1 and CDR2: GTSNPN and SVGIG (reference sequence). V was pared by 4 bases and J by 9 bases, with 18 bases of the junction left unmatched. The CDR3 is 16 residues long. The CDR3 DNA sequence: TGTGCCTGGAACCCCACAGGGGCCGCACCGGGGGCCACCATATATTTT. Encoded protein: CAWNPTGAAPGATIYF. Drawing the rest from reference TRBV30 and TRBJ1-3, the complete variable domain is SQTIHQWPATLVQPVGSPLSLECTVEGTSNPNLYWYRQAAGRGLQLLFYSVGIGQISSEVPQNLSASRPQDRQFILSSKKLLLSDSGFYLCAWNPTGAAPGATIYFGEGSWLTVV.

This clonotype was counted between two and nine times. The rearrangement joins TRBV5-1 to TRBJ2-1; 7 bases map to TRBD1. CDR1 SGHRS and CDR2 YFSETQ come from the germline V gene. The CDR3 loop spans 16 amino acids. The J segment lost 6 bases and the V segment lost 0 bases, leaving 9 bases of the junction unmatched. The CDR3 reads CASSLAPTGVGNEQFF. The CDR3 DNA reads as TGCGCCAGCAGCTTGGCCCCTACAGGGGTCGGCAATGAGCAGTTCTTC.

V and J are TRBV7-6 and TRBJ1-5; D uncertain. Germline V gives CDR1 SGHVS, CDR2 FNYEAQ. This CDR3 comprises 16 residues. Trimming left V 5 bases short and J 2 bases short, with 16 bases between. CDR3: CASSPTKDSRNQPQHF. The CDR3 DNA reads TGTGCCAGCAGCCCAACCAAGGACTCCCGCAATCAGCCCCAGCATTTT.

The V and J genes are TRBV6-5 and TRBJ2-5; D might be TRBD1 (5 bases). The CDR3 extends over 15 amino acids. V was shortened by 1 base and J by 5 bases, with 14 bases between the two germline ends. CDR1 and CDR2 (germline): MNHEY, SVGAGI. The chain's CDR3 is CASSYWLGAKETQYF. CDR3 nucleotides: TGTGCCAGCAGTTACTGGCTAGGGGCCAAGGAGACCCAGTACTTC.

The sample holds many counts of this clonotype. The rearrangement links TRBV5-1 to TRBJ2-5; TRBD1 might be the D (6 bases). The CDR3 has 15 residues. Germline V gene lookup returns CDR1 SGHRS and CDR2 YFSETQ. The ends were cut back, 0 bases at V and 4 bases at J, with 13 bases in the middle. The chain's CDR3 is CASSLARGKLETQYF. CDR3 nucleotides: TGCGCCAGCAGCTTGGCCAGGGGAAAATTAGAGACCCAGTACTTC.

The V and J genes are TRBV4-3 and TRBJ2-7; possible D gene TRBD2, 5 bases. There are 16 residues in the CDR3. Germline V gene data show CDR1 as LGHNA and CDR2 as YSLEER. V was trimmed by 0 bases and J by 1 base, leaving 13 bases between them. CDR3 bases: TGCGCCAGCAGCCAAGATTCTTTTCGGGATTCCTACGAGCAGTACTTC. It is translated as CASSQDSFRDSYEQYF.

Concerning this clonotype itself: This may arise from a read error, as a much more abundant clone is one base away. The CDR3 here is CASRQVSGKLFF. The CDR3, as DNA: TGCGCCAGCAGACAAGTCAGTGGAAAACTGTTTTTT. The gene calls are TRBV4-3 and TRBJ1-4, with D hard to call. This CDR3 is built from 12 residues. In germline, CDR1 is LGHNA, CDR2 YSLEER.

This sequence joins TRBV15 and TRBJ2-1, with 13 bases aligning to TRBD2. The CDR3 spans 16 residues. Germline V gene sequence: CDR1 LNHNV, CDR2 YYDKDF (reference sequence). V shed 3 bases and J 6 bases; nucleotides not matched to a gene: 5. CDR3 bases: TGTGCCACCAGCAGGGGACTAGCGGGGTTGGGCAATGAGCAGTTCTTC. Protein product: CATSRGLAGLGNEQFF.

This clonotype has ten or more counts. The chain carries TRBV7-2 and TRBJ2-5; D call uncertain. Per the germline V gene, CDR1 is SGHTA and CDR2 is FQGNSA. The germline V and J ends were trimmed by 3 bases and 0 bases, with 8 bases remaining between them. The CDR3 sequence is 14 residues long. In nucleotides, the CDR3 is TGTGCCAGCAGCTTCTATCACGACCAAGAGACCCAGTACTTC. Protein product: CASSFYHDQETQYF.

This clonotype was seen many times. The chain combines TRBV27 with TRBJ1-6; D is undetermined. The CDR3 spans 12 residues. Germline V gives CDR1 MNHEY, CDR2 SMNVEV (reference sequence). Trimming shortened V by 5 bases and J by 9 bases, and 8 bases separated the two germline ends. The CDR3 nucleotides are TGTGCCAGCAGTCCTCAACGTTCACCCCTCCACTTT. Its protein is CASSPQRSPLHF.

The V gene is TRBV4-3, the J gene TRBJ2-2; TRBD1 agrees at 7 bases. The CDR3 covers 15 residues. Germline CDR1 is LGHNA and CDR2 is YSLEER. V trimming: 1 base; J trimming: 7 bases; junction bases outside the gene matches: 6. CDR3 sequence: CASSQAGRGNGELFF. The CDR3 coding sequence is TGCGCCAGCAGCCAAGCCGGCAGGGGGAACGGGGAGCTGTTTTTT.

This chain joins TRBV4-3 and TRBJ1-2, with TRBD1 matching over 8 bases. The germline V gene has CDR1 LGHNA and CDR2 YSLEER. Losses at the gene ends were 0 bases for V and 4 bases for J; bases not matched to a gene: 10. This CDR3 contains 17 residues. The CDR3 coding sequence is TGCGCCAGCAGCCAAGATCTCCATCCAGGGGGCGTCTATGGCTACACCTTC. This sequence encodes CASSQDLHPGGVYGYTF.

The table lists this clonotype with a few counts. Here the CDR3 DNA reads TGTGCCAGCAGCCCCCTTGGCAGCATCTCTGGAAACACCATATATTTT. The encoded protein is CASSPLGSISGNTIYF. The rearrangement uses TRBV11-2 and TRBJ1-3; D gene uncertain. This CDR3 region has 16 residues. Looked up from germline, CDR1 is SGHAT and CDR2 is FQNNGV. The ends were cut back, 5 bases at V and 0 bases at J, with 14 bases in the middle.

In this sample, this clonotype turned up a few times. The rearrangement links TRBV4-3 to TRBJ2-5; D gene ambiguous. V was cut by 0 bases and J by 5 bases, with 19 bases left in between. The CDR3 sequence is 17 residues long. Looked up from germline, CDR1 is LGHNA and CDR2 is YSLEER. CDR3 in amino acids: CASSQDRVTGLGETQYF. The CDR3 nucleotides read TGCGCCAGCAGCCAAGATCGGGTGACCGGGTTGGGGGAGACCCAGTACTTC.

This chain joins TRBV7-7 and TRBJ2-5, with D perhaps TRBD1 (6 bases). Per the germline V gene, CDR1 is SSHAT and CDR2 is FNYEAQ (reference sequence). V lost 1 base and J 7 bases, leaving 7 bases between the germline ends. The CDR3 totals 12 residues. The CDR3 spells CASSLVGGTQYF. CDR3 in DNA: TGTGCCAGCAGCTTAGTAGGGGGGACCCAGTACTTC.

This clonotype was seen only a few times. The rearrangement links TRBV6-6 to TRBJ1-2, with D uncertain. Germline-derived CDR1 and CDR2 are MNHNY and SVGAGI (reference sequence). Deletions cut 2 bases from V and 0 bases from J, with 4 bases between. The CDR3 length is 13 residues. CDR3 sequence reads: CASSYLANYGYTF. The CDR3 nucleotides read TGTGCCAGCAGTTACCTAGCTAACTATGGCTACACCTTC.

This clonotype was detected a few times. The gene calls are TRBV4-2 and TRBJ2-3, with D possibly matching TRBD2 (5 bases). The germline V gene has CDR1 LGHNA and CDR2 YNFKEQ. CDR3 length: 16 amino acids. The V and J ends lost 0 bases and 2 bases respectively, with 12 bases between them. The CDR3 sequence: CASSQDLPGNTDTQYF. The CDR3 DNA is TGTGCCAGCAGCCAAGATCTGCCGGGGAACACAGATACGCAGTATTTT.

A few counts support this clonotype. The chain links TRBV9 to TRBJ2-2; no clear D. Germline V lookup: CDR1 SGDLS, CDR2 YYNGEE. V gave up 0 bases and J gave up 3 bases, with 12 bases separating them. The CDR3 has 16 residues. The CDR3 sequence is CASSVEREFYTGELFF. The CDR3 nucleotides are TGTGCCAGCAGCGTAGAAAGGGAATTCTACACCGGGGAGCTGTTTTTT.

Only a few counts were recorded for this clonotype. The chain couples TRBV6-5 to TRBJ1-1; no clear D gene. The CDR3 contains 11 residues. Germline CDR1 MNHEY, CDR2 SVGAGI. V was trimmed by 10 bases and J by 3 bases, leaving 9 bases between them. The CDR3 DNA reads TGTGCCACCCGCCGAGACACTGAAGCTTTCTTT. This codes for CATRRDTEAFF.